This T cell receptor (beta chain) came from a study of blood T cell repertoires in COVID-19. On the study more broadly: Acute and convalescent COVID-19 samples came from the United States, Italy and Spain. PBMCs, B-cell-depleted T cells, or T cells provided the cDNA or gDNA that made up the material.

Per germline, CDR1 LGHNA and CDR2 YSLEER. This CDR3 region has 17 residues. The trim removed 0 bases at V and 4 bases at J, leaving 6 bases unmatched. Seattle patients were enrolled during active infection and followed longitudinally. Clones were read by immunoSEQ multiplex PCR, and TCRdb kept only the in-frame ones, dropping some. The sample has 200,000 to 250,000 clones, 75% to 85% seen once. The source material was peripheral blood. V gene TRBV4-3 combines with J gene TRBJ2-5, with TRBD1 matching 12 bases. This receptor was taken from a woman younger than 45 with COVID-19, enrolled during active disease. DNA for the CDR3: TGCGCCAGCAGCCAAGACTGGGGGACAGGGGGCAGAGAGACCCAGTACTTC. Translating it yields CASSQDWGTGGRETQYF.